This entry is about one TCR beta chain. A junction boundary mismatches the germline segment, possibly from a read error. Per the original methods: From reference gene primer amplification, estimates of nucleated cell counts were derived. The assay was immunoSEQ multiplex PCR, and TCRdb's table has in-frame clones only and misses some. D and trimming come from the DNA, and the V and J calls and clone size come from that table. The table records about 130,000 clones, 65% to 85% of them present only once. Looked up from germline, CDR1 is LNHDA and CDR2 is SQIVND (reference sequence). CDR3 size: 16 residues. This sample is drawn from a study of blood T cell repertoires in COVID-19. On the study more broadly: The United States, Italy and Spain provided the acute and convalescent COVID-19 samples.

Sequenced: peripheral blood. The source of this sequence is a man younger than 40 with COVID-19, enrolled during active disease. The chain carries TRBV19 and TRBJ2-7, with 9 bases matching TRBD2. The CDR3 DNA reads as TGTGCCAGTAGTTCGAGGACCGGGACTAGCTCCCACGAGCAGTACTTC. It encodes CASSSRTGTSSHEQYF.